This TCR beta chain was identified in a study of OX40 agonist ivuxolimab in advanced cancers. Study-wide background: An agonistic human IgG2 monoclonal antibody against OX40 (CD134) was given. Participants could have had prior anti-PD-1, anti-PD-L1 or anti-CTLA-4 therapy, and around 40% had some.

Sampled blood was obtained at baseline, cycle 4 day 1, and cycle 7 day 1. Profiled with immunoSEQ multiplex PCR; TCRdb holds only in-frame clones, not every one. In the table there are about 22,000 clones, over 75% of which are singletons. The CDR3 has 16 residues. Germline CDR1 and CDR2: SGHDN and FVKESK. V lost 0 bases and J lost 0, with 9 bases in between. V and J are TRBV14 and TRBJ1-3; TRBD1 is a possible D gene (6 bases). Sequencing used CD4+ or CD8+ T cells sorted from blood, obtained in a trial of the OX40 agonist ivuxolimab. The receptor was isolated from an adult with an advanced solid tumor such as melanoma, head and neck, liver or kidney cancer. The CDR3 loop reads CASSQEWTASGNTIYF. In DNA form, the CDR3 reads TGTGCCAGCAGCCAAGAGTGGACAGCCTCTGGAAACACCATATATTTT.